This entry lists 8 T cell receptor beta chains sequenced from one sample in a study of early T cells in non-severe SARS-CoV-2 infection. TCRdb fed the 5' RACE reads into MiXCR, producing one record per CDR3 protein. Among some 80,000 distinct CDR3 sequences, 8% to 13% were seen once, and the ten largest hold over 7.5%. Source: whole blood, taken at baseline. The receptor source for this set is an adult who was a healthcare worker with PCR-confirmed SARS-CoV-2 infection or an uninfected control (not recorded which).

This clonotype came up many times. J is TRBJ1-1 and V is TRBV30, with D uncertain. This CDR3 comprises 12 residues. Germline V gives CDR1 GTSNPN, CDR2 SVGIG (reference sequence). V lost 0 bases and J 6 bases, leaving 8 bases between the germline ends. The CDR3 loop is CAWSVDRAEAFF. As DNA, the CDR3 is TGTGCCTGGAGTGTCGACCGTGCTGAAGCTTTCTTT.

This clonotype was observed at least ten times. The chain joins TRBV28 to TRBJ1-1; the D gene is possibly TRBD1 (5 bases). From germline, CDR1 is MDHEN and CDR2 SYDVKM. V was clipped by 6 bases and J by 5 bases, with 10 bases between them. The CDR3 contains 12 residues. In DNA form, the CDR3 reads TGTGCCAGCAGGCAGGGAGGTACTGAAGCTTTCTTT. The encoded protein is CASRQGGTEAFF.

This clonotype was counted a few times. The chain uses TRBV5-5 and TRBJ2-6; no clear D. V gave up 5 bases and J gave up 2 bases, with 11 bases separating them. CDR3 size: 15 residues. CDR1 and CDR2 (germline): SGHKS, YYEKEE (reference sequence). DNA for the CDR3: TGTGCCAGCAGTGTCCCAACACCTGGGGCCAACGTCCTGACTTTC. It encodes CASSVPTPGANVLTF.

This clonotype was found a few times. The chain combines TRBV11-1 with TRBJ2-1; D could derive from TRBD1 or TRBD2 (6 bases each). The CDR3 contains 16 residues. Trimming took off 4 bases at V and 3 bases at J, with 16 bases between the two ends. Germline CDR1 SGHAT, CDR2 FQDESV (reference sequence). The CDR3 is CASSSPGAGSYNEQFF. Here the CDR3 DNA reads TGTGCCAGCAGCTCCCCGGGGGCGGGGAGCTACAATGAGCAGTTCTTC.

In this sample, this clonotype turned up many times. V usage is TRBV3-1 and J usage is TRBJ1-5; possible D gene TRBD1, 5 bases. V shed 5 bases and J shed 2 bases, with 10 bases lying between them. Germline values: CDR1 LGHDT, CDR2 YNNKEL (reference sequence). The CDR3 spans 14 residues. The CDR3 DNA reads TGTGCCAGCAGCTCCTTGGGACGCAATCAGCCCCAGCATTTT. Amino acids: CASSSLGRNQPQHF.

This clonotype was observed at least ten times. The rearrangement uses TRBV10-3 and TRBJ1-1; a possible D gene is TRBD1 (5 bases). Trimming left V 2 bases short and J 9 bases short, with 7 bases between. Germline V gives CDR1 ENHRY, CDR2 SYGVKD. This CDR3 is built from 11 residues. DNA for the CDR3: TGTGCCATCAGTGAGGAGGGGAAAGCTTTCTTT. Translation gives CAISEEGKAFF.

This clonotype has at least ten counts. V is TRBV20-1 and J is TRBJ2-1, with D possibly matching TRBD2 (6 bases). There are 14 residues in the CDR3. Trimming stripped 6 bases from V and 2 bases from J, with 14 bases between. Germline-derived CDR1 and CDR2 are DFQATT and SNEGSKA (reference sequence). CDR3 sequence: CSAPTRGTYNEQFF. The CDR3, as DNA: TGCAGTGCCCCGACTAGGGGTACCTACAATGAGCAGTTCTTC.

The V gene is TRBV4-1, the J gene TRBJ2-4, with TRBD1 identical over 9 bases. The CDR3 runs to 17 residues. Germline V CDR1 and CDR2: MGHRA, YSYEKL. V shed 3 bases, J shed 0 bases, and the junction held 6 bases outside the gene matches. CDR3 bases: TGCGCCAGCAGCCAGGGACAGGGAGAGCTAGCCAAAAACATTCAGTACTTC. Translating gives CASSQGQGELAKNIQYF.